This T cell receptor beta chain was sequenced during a study of cytomegalovirus exposure and HLA in healthy donors. Overall study findings and caveats: Per a prior analysis, the majority of TCR beta V segments were productive roughly 87% or roughly 30% of the time. Cytomegalovirus-associated status was assigned to about 180 TCR beta chains.

In the PCR, 60 Vbeta and 13 Jbeta primers were used. Libraries were prepared by immunoSEQ multiplex PCR; TCRdb keeps only in-frame clonotypes and omits some of them. This sample has about 160,000 clones, with roughly 80% found just once. Participants comprised healthy donors of bone marrow. In regard to this clone: The antigen is not known.

Germline V gene lookup returns CDR1 SGDLS and CDR2 YYNGEE. The V end lost 0 bases, the J end lost 1 base, and 13 bases lay between the germline ends. This CDR3 has 16 residues. Sequences were obtained from PBMCs. The V and J genes are TRBV9 and TRBJ1-1; D is uncertain. This receptor was identified in a male donor in good health and CMV-seropositive. This chain's CDR3 is CASSVATGLENTEAFF. The CDR3, as DNA: TGTGCCAGCAGCGTAGCTACTGGACTCGAGAACACTGAAGCTTTCTTT.